This T cell receptor beta chain emerged from a study of T cell responses to AZD1222 COVID-19 vaccine. General study findings and limits: Spike-spanning, vaccine-associated CD4 TCRs were dominant at 160-218 and 743-854. Spike-specific TCR breadth and depth were elevated following two AZD1222 doses. Nearly half of the spike-specific TCRs reportedly recognize variant regions that carry no mutations.

The ends lost 0 bases at V and 0 bases at J; junction bases unmatched: 1. This CDR3 is built from 16 residues. As concerns this clone: Its antigen remains unidentified.

Method: immunoSEQ multiplex PCR; TCRdb's copy keeps in-frame clones and lacks some. The sample has more than 150,000 clones; around 92% are singletons. The source material was peripheral blood, sampled on day 0 of AZD1222 vaccination. V usage is TRBV23-1 and J usage is TRBJ2-1; 8 bases line up with TRBD2. TRBV23-1 is filed as an ORF, its function uncertain. This receptor was taken from an adult in good health. DNA of the CDR3: TGCGCCAGCAGTCAATCCGGGACTAGCTCCTACAATGAGCAGTTCTTC. Translated, it gives CASSQSGTSSYNEQFF.